The 3 T cell receptor beta chains presented below share a single source sample, sequenced in a study of glioma-infiltrating T cells after dendritic cell vaccination. Profiling relied on immunoSEQ multiplex PCR, and the TCRdb table lists in-frame clones only, not all of them. This table has about 58,000 clones, approximately 81% appearing once. Time point denoted: after dendritic cell vaccination, including at tumor progression/relapse. The sequenced sample was blood, obtained after dendritic cell vaccination. The source is a human donor with glioblastoma.

This rearrangement joins TRBV7-3 to TRBJ1-6; D is ambiguous. V lost 4 bases and J lost 8, with 9 bases in between. Germline CDR1 and CDR2: SGHTA and FQGTGA. This CDR3 comprises 13 residues. The CDR3 nucleotides are TGTGCCAGCAGCTACAGTCACGATTCACCCCTCCACTTT. Protein product: CASSYSHDSPLHF.

The chain has TRBV9 and TRBJ2-1; TRBD2 matches at 10 bases. Germline loops: CDR1 SGDLS, CDR2 YYNGEE. CDR3 length: 17 residues. After removal of 2 bases from V and 7 bases from J, the junction contained 12 bases not matched to a gene. CDR3 nucleotide sequence: TGTGCCAGCAGCGTGTTCTTAGCGGGGGGCCCGGCGAATGAGCAGTTCTTC. This sequence encodes CASSVFLAGGPANEQFF.

CDR3 DNA: TGTGCCAGCACCACAGAGAGAAATTCACCCCTCCACTTT. Amino acid sequence: CASTTERNSPLHF. The chain couples TRBV6-5 to TRBJ1-6; unclear D gene. Trimming took off 7 bases at V and 7 bases at J, with 11 bases between the two ends. The CDR3 is 13 residues long. Germline V CDR1 and CDR2: MNHEY, SVGAGI.